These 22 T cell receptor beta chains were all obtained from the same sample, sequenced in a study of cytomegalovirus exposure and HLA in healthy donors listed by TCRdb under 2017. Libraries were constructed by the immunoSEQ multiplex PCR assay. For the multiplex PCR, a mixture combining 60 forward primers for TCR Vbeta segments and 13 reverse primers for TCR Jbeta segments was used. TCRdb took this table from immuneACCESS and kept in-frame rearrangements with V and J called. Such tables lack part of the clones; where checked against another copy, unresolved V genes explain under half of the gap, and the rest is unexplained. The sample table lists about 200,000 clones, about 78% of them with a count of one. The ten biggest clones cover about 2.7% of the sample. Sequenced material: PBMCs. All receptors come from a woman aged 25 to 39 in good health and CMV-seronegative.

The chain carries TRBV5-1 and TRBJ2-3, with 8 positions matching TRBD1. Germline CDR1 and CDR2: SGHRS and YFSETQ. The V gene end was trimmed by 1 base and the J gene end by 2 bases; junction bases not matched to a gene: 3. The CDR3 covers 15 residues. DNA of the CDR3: TGCGCCAGCAGCTTGCAGGACAGGGCCACAGATACGCAGTATTTT. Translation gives CASSLQDRATDTQYF.

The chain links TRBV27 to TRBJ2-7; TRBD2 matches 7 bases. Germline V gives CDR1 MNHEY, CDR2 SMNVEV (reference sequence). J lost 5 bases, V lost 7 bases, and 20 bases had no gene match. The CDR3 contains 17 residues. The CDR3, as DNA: TGTGCCAGCACCCCCTTGGGGGAGGGTCGACCCAACCACGAGCAGTACTTC. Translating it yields CASTPLGEGRPNHEQYF.

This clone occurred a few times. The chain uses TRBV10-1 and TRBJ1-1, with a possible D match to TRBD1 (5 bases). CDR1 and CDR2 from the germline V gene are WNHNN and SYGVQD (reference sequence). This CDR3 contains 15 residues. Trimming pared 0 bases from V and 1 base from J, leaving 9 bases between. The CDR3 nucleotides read TGCGCCAGCAGTGAGTCACCAGGGCCGAACACTGAAGCTTTCTTT. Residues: CASSESPGPNTEAFF.

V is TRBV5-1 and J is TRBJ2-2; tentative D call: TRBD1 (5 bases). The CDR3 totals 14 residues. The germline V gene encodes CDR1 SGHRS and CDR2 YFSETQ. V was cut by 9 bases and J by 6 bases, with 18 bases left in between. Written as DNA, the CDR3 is TGCGCCACCTCAGAAGCAGGGTGCCCCGGGGAGCTGTTTTTT. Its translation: CATSEAGCPGELFF.

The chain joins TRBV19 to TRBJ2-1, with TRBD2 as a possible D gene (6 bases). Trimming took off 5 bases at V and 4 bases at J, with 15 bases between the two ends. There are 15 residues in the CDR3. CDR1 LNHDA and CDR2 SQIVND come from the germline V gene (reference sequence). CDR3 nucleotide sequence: TGTGCCAGTAGTCGTCTCCGGGAGACGTACAATGAGCAGTTCTTC. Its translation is CASSRLRETYNEQFF.

CDR3 sequence (DNA): TGTGCCAGCAGCCCACCAGGGTTGGGGATGAACACTGAAGCTTTCTTT. It translates to CASSPPGLGMNTEAFF. This sequence joins TRBV5-4 and TRBJ1-1; TRBD1 might be the D (5 bases). Germline V gene sequence: CDR1 SGHNT, CDR2 YYREEE (reference sequence). The CDR3 runs 16 residues. V lost 4 bases to trimming and J lost 0 bases, with 16 bases between them.

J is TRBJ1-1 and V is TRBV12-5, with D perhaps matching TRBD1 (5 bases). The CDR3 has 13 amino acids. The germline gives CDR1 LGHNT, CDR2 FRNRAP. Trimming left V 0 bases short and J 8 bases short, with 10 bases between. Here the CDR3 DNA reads TGTGCTAGTGGTTTGGTACCAGGACAAGAAGCTTTCTTT. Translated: CASGLVPGQEAFF.

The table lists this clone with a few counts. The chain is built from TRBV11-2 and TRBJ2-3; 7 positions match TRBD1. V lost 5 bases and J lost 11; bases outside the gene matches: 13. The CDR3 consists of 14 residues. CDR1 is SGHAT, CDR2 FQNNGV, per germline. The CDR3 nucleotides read TGTGCCAGCAGCCATAGTGAGGGGGCCGCAAGGCAGTATTTT. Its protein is CASSHSEGAARQYF.

CDR3 bases: TGCAGCGTTCGCCGGAACAGGGGCCCGCCGTCACTATATGGCTACACCTTC. It translates to CSVRRNRGPPSLYGYTF. This rearrangement joins TRBV29-1 to TRBJ1-2; 7 bases align to TRBD1. The V gene end was trimmed by 5 bases and the J gene end by 5 bases; junction bases not matched to a gene: 20. Germline V CDR1 and CDR2: SQVTM, ANQGSEA. This CDR3 region has 17 residues.

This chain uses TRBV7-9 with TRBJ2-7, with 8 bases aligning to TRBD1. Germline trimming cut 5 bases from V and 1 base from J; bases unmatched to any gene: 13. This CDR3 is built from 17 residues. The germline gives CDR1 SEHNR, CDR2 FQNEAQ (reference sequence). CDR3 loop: CASSPRYGTGPSYEQYF. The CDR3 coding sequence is TGTGCCAGCAGCCCGAGATACGGGACAGGCCCTTCCTACGAGCAGTACTTC.

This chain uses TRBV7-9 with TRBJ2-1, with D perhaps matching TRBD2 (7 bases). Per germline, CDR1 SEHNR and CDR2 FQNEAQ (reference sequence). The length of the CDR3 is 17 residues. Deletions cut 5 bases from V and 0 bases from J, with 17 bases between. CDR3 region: CASSAREGGRSYNEQFF. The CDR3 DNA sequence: TGTGCCAGCAGCGCTAGGGAGGGGGGCCGCTCCTACAATGAGCAGTTCTTC.

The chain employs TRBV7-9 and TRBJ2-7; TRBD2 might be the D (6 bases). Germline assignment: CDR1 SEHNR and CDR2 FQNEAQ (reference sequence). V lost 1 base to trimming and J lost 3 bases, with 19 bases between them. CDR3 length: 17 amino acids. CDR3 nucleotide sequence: TGTGCCAGCAGCTTAGTGGTGGTGGGGGGTGGTCGCTACGAGCAGTACTTC. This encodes CASSLVVVGGGRYEQYF.

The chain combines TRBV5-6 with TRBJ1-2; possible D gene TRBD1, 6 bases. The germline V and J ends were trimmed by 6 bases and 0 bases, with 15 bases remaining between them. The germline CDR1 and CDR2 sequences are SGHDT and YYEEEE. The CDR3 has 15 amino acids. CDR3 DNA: TGTGCCAGCATTAGGACAGCTATATCTAACTATGGCTACACCTTC. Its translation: CASIRTAISNYGYTF.

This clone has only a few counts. This CDR3 is CASSYSKGRTEAFF. CDR3 sequence (DNA): TGTGCCAGCAGTTACTCGAAGGGGCGGACTGAAGCTTTCTTT. The chain employs TRBV6-5 and TRBJ1-1; a weak D match, TRBD1 (5 bases). Germline-derived CDR1 and CDR2 are MNHEY and SVGAGI. Trimming shortened V by 0 bases and J by 5 bases, and 10 bases separated the two germline ends. The CDR3 loop spans 14 amino acids.

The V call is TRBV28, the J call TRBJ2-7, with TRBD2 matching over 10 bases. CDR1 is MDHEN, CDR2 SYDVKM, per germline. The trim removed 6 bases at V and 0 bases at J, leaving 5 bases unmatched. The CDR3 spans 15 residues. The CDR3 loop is CASSSGTSVSYEQYF. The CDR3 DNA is TGTGCCAGCAGCTCCGGGACTAGCGTCTCCTACGAGCAGTACTTC.

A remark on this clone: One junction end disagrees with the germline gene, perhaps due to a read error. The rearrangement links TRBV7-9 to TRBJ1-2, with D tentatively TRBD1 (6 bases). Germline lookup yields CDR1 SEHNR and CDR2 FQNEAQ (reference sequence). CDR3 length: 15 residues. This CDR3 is CSSSPGGGRVYGYTF. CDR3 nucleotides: TGTTCCAGCAGCCCGGGTGGGGGCCGCGTCTATGGCTACACCTTC.

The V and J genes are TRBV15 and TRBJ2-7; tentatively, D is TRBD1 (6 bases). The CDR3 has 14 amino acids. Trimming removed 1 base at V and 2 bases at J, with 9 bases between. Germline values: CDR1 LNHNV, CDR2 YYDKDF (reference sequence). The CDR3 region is CATSRVTGTYEQYF. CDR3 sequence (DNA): TGTGCCACCAGCAGAGTTACAGGGACCTACGAGCAGTACTTC. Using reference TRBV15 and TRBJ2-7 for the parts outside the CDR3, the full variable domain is DAMVIQNPRYQVTQFGKPVTLSCSQTLNHNVMYWYQQKSSQAPKLLFHYYDKDFNNEADTPDNFQSRRPNTSFCFLDIRSPGLGDTAMYLCATSRVTGTYEQYFGPGTRLTVT.

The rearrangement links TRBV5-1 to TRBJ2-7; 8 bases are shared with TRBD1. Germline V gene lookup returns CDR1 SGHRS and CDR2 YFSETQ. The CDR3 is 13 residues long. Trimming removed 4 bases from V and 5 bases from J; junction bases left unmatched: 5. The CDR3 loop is CASSVDRDHEQYF. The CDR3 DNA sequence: TGCGCCAGCAGCGTGGACAGGGACCACGAGCAGTACTTC.

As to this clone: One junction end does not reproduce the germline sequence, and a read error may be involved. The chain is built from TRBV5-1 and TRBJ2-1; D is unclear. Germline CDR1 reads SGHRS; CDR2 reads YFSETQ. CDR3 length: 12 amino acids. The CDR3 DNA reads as TGCGCCAGCAGCTTGCCTTACAATGGGCAGTTCTTC. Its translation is CASSLPYNGQFF. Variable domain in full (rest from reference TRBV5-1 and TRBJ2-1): KAGVTQTPRYLIKTRGQQVTLSCSPISGHRSVSWYQQTPGQGLQFLFEYFSETQRNKGNFPGRFSGRQFSNSRSEMNVSTLELGDSALYLCASSLPYNGQFFGPGTRLTVL.

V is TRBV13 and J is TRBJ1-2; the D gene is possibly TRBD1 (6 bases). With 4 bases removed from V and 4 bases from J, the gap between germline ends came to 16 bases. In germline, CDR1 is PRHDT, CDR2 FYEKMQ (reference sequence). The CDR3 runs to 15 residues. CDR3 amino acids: CASSWGGRSIYGYTF. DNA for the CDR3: TGTGCCAGCAGCTGGGGGGGCAGGAGTATCTATGGCTACACCTTC.

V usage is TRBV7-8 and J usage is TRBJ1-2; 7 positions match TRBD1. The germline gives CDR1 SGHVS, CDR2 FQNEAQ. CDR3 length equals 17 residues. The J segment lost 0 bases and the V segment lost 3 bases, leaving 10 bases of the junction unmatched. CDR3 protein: CASSFSRLTGANYGYTF. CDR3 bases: TGTGCCAGCAGCTTTAGCAGGCTCACAGGGGCTAACTATGGCTACACCTTC.

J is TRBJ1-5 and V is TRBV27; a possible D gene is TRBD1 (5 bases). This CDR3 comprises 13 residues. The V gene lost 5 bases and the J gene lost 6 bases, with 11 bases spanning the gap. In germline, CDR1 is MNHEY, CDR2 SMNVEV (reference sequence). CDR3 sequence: CASSHQGRQPQHF. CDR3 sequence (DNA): TGTGCCAGCAGTCACCAGGGTCGTCAGCCCCAGCATTTT.